This TCR beta chain was identified during a study of cytomegalovirus exposure and HLA in healthy donors. Study-wide background: A previous analysis identified around 120 million unique TCR beta sequences derived from about 180 million T cells. Findings of the study overall: Cytomegalovirus-associated TCR beta chains were listed, numbering around 150. Per a prior analysis, the majority of TCR beta V segments were productive roughly 87% or roughly 30% of the time. Across all donors, roughly uniform sequencing depth was an assumption of the presence/absence analyses.

Concerning this clone itself: As yet, its antigen is unknown.

Germline-derived CDR1 and CDR2 are MDHEN and SYDVKM. The V end lost 3 bases, the J end lost 12 bases, and 21 bases lay between the germline ends. CDR3 length: 15 amino acids. This PCR relied on a set of 60 Vbeta primers and 13 Jbeta primers. Generated by immunoSEQ multiplex PCR, the TCRdb table keeps only in-frame clones and is missing some. The table shows 120,000 or so clones, with 78% occurring only once. The sequencing input was PBMCs. This receptor was taken from a middle-aged woman in good health and CMV-seronegative. V gene TRBV28 combines with J gene TRBJ2-4, with D perhaps TRBD2 (5 bases). CDR3 in amino acids: CASSFRGMNEGSQYF. The CDR3 DNA is TGTGCCAGCAGTTTTAGAGGTATGAACGAGGGCAGTCAGTACTTC.